The 21 T cell receptor beta chains reported below all come from one sample, sequenced in a study of beta chain features in type 1 diabetes. Every isolated RNA sample was fully reverse transcribed, so sequencing captured expressed TCRB transcripts. Produced via immunoSEQ multiplex PCR; TCRdb's table is partial and in-frame only. The table shows 200,000 to 300,000 clones, with approximately 14% occurring only once. Sequencing was done on a sample of naive CD4+ T cells from blood. The receptor source for this set is a woman in her thirties or forties in good health.

The V gene is TRBV19, the J gene TRBJ2-6, with a tentative D call TRBD1 (5 bases). Trimming shortened V by 6 bases and J by 1 base, and 31 bases separated the two germline ends. The CDR3 is 22 residues long. Per germline, CDR1 LNHDA and CDR2 SQIVND (reference sequence). CDR3 DNA: TGTGCCAGTAGCATATTACCGCAGGGCATGGCAGCCACAAGATCTGGGGCCAACGTCCTGACTTTC. This codes for CASSILPQGMAATRSGANVLTF.

This chain connects TRBV7-9 to TRBJ1-1; 9 bases map to TRBD1. After removal of 7 bases from V and 11 bases from J, the junction contained 8 bases not matched to a gene. The CDR3 totals 12 residues. In germline, CDR1 is SEHNR, CDR2 FQNEAQ (reference sequence). The DNA of the CDR3 is TGTGCCAGCATCTCCGGGGACAGGGCTGCTTTCTTT. Its translation: CASISGDRAAFF.

This sequence joins TRBV27 and TRBJ1-2; weak D call: TRBD1 (5 bases). Germline values: CDR1 MNHEY, CDR2 SMNVEV (reference sequence). V lost 2 bases, J lost 1 base, and 8 bases lay in between. The CDR3 spans 14 residues. In DNA, the CDR3 is TGTGCCAGCAGTTTAGACAGCAGTAACTATGGCTACACCTTC. It is translated as CASSLDSSNYGYTF.

V is TRBV15 and J is TRBJ2-7; 8 positions match TRBD1. This CDR3 spans 14 amino acids. CDR1 is LNHNV, CDR2 YYDKDF, per germline (reference sequence). J was trimmed by 4 bases and V by 3 bases; bases with no gene match: 5. CDR3 sequence reads: CATSRDRVAYEQYF. The CDR3 DNA reads as TGTGCCACCAGCAGGGACAGGGTGGCGTACGAGCAGTACTTC. Filled out from reference TRBV15 and TRBJ2-7, the complete variable domain reads DAMVIQNPRYQVTQFGKPVTLSCSQTLNHNVMYWYQQKSSQAPKLLFHYYDKDFNNEADTPDNFQSRRPNTSFCFLDIRSPGLGDTAMYLCATSRDRVAYEQYFGPGTRLTVT.

This chain joins TRBV2 and TRBJ2-1, with 7 bases lining up with TRBD2. The CDR3 length is 15 residues. Germline V gene lookup returns CDR1 SNHLY and CDR2 FYNNEI. After removal of 4 bases from V and 9 bases from J, the junction contained 12 bases not matched to a gene. The CDR3 loop is CASSGYVGGTSEQFF. CDR3 sequence (DNA): TGTGCCAGCAGTGGGTACGTCGGGGGGACCAGTGAGCAGTTCTTC. Full variable domain (remainder filled in from reference TRBV2 and TRBJ2-1): EPEVTQTPSHQVTQMGQEVILRCVPISNHLYFYWYRQILGQKVEFLVSFYNNEISEKSEIFDDQFSVERPDGSNFTLKIRSTKLEDSAMYFCASSGYVGGTSEQFFGPGTRLTVL.

This clone was observed a few times. The rearrangement joins TRBV7-2 to TRBJ1-6; 9 positions agree with TRBD1. V lost 3 bases to trimming and J lost 1 base; unmatched junction nucleotides: 4. This CDR3 is 17 amino acids long. The germline gives CDR1 SGHTA, CDR2 FQGNSA. This chain's CDR3 is CASSFRTGVSYNSPLHF. CDR3 in DNA: TGTGCCAGCAGCTTCCGGACAGGGGTATCCTATAATTCACCCCTCCACTTT.

This chain connects TRBV9 to TRBJ2-3; D uncertain. The CDR3 has 16 residues. V lost 0 bases, J lost 0 bases, and 11 bases lay in between. Germline V gene sequence: CDR1 SGDLS, CDR2 YYNGEE. CDR3 loop: CASSVAAPSSTDTQYF. In DNA, the CDR3 is TGTGCCAGCAGCGTAGCCGCGCCATCGAGCACAGATACGCAGTATTTT.

This chain uses TRBV6-5 with TRBJ2-5; possibly TRBD2 for D (7 bases). Germline V gene sequence: CDR1 MNHEY, CDR2 SVGAGI. The germline V and J ends were trimmed by 5 bases and 6 bases, with 16 bases remaining between them. The CDR3 consists of 14 residues. The CDR3 loop reads CASSKLGGGQTQYF. The CDR3 nucleotides read TGTGCCAGCAGTAAGCTAGGGGGGGGGCAGACCCAGTACTTC.

The J gene is TRBJ2-1, the V gene TRBV11-2; 14 nucleotides match TRBD2. Germline-derived CDR1 and CDR2 are SGHAT and FQNNGV. The ends lost 6 bases at V and 7 bases at J; junction bases unmatched: 14. This CDR3 has 18 amino acids. CDR3 loop: CASRRPGLAGGSLNEQFF. The CDR3 region has the DNA TGTGCCAGCAGAAGACCCGGACTAGCGGGGGGCTCCTTGAATGAGCAGTTCTTC.

This rearrangement joins TRBV29-1 to TRBJ2-3; TRBD1 agrees at 9 bases. Germline V gene sequence: CDR1 SQVTM, CDR2 ANQGSEA. The CDR3 runs 13 residues. Trimming cost V 8 bases and J 6 bases; bases outside gene matches: 9. The CDR3 here is CSTEQGAGDTQYF. In nucleotides, the CDR3 is TGCAGCACAGAACAGGGGGCGGGGGATACGCAGTATTTT.

The rearrangement uses TRBV4-3 and TRBJ1-1; maybe TRBD1 (5 bases). Germline loops: CDR1 LGHNA, CDR2 YSLEER. With 4 bases removed from V and 4 bases from J, the gap between germline ends came to 19 bases. CDR3 length: 16 amino acids. Here the CDR3 reads CASSLHPGFSGTEAFF. For the CDR3, the DNA is TGCGCCAGCAGCCTTCACCCAGGGTTCTCCGGCACTGAAGCTTTCTTT.

This clone has more than one count but fewer than ten. The chain carries TRBV19 and TRBJ2-7, with 9 bases that match TRBD1. J was trimmed by 2 bases and V by 3 bases; bases with no gene match: 2. From germline, CDR1 is LNHDA and CDR2 SQIVND (reference sequence). This CDR3 has 14 residues. The CDR3 region is CASSIGTGTYEQYF. CDR3 DNA sequence: TGTGCCAGTAGTATTGGGACAGGGACCTACGAGCAGTACTTC.

This chain connects TRBV18 to TRBJ2-5; a possible D gene is TRBD2 (7 bases). V was pared by 4 bases and J by 1 base, with 16 bases between. This CDR3 contains 16 residues. Per germline, CDR1 KGHSH and CDR2 LQKENI. CDR3 DNA: TGTGCCAGCTCACGAGGGGCGGGGGCCTTCCAAGAGACCCAGTACTTC. Protein product: CASSRGAGAFQETQYF.

The genes are TRBV19 and TRBJ2-7; D may be TRBD1 (5 bases). CDR3 size: 15 residues. Germline V gene data show CDR1 as LNHDA and CDR2 as SQIVND (reference sequence). V lost 1 base and J lost 7, with 17 bases in between. The CDR3 spells CASSIGRQSVYEQYF. Here the CDR3 DNA reads TGTGCCAGTAGTATAGGGCGACAGTCCGTCTATGAGCAGTACTTC.

This clone was seen more than once but under ten times. The V and J genes are TRBV6-1 and TRBJ1-1; D call uncertain. Germline-derived CDR1 and CDR2 are MNHNS and SASEGT. V lost 0 bases, J lost 3 bases, and 14 bases lay in between. This CDR3 region has 16 residues. CDR3 nucleotides: TGTGCCAGCAGTGAAGCGCGTACGCGCGTATACACTGAAGCTTTCTTT. Residues: CASSEARTRVYTEAFF.

The chain combines TRBV4-3 with TRBJ1-6; maybe TRBD1 (5 bases). CDR1 and CDR2 from the germline V gene are LGHNA and YSLEER. The V end lost 4 bases, the J end lost 3 bases, and 7 bases lay between the germline ends. The CDR3 sequence is 14 residues long. In nucleotides, the CDR3 is TGCGCCAGCAGCCTCGACAGCTATAATTCACCCCTCCACTTT. Translating gives CASSLDSYNSPLHF.

The V call is TRBV7-9, the J call TRBJ1-4; D unresolved. This CDR3 contains 14 residues. Germline V gene lookup returns CDR1 SEHNR and CDR2 FQNEAQ (reference sequence). Deletions cut 1 base from V and 3 bases from J, with 6 bases between. The CDR3 coding sequence is TGTGCCAGCAGCTTAGACAGCCCTAATGAAAAACTGTTTTTT. Translated: CASSLDSPNEKLFF. Full variable domain (remainder filled in from reference TRBV7-9 and TRBJ1-4): DTGVSQNPRHKITKRGQNVTFRCDPISEHNRLYWYRQTLGQGPEFLTYFQNEAQLEKSRLLSDRFSAERPKGSFSTLEIQRTEQGDSAMYLCASSLDSPNEKLFFGSGTQLSVL.

This clone was detected a few times. The J gene is TRBJ1-2, the V gene TRBV9; D gene unclear. Germline V gene sequence: CDR1 SGDLS, CDR2 YYNGEE. This CDR3 contains 14 residues. The V end lost 3 bases, the J end lost 0 bases, and 9 bases lay between the germline ends. The CDR3 sequence: CASSATSANYGYTF. DNA for the CDR3: TGTGCCAGCAGCGCAACCAGCGCTAACTATGGCTACACCTTC.

This clone was seen more than once but under ten times. In nucleotides, the CDR3 is TGCGCCAGCAGCTTGGACAGGGGGTGGCAAGAGACCCAGTACTTC. Encoded protein: CASSLDRGWQETQYF. V usage is TRBV5-1 and J usage is TRBJ2-5; 8 bases are a match to TRBD1. There are 15 residues in the CDR3. Germline lookup yields CDR1 SGHRS and CDR2 YFSETQ. With V trimmed by 0 bases and J by 2 bases, 3 bases remained unmatched.

V gene TRBV29-1 combines with J gene TRBJ1-2; 9 bases fit TRBD1. Germline CDR1 reads SQVTM; CDR2 reads ANQGSEA. The CDR3 loop spans 12 amino acids. V lost 5 bases, J lost 8 bases, and 6 bases stayed unmatched. The CDR3: CSVRDREKGYTF. The CDR3 nucleotides read TGCAGCGTTCGGGACAGGGAGAAAGGCTACACCTTC.

The chain recombines TRBV7-8 with TRBJ1-2, with D perhaps matching TRBD1 (5 bases). The CDR3 totals 15 residues. Germline loops: CDR1 SGHVS, CDR2 FQNEAQ. The V end lost 3 bases, the J end lost 4 bases, and 15 bases lay between the germline ends. In DNA, the CDR3 is TGTGCCAGCAGCTTGGACGGTGGAAGGGGCTATGGCTACACCTTC. It translates to CASSLDGGRGYGYTF. The full variable domain, in which reference TRBV7-8 and TRBJ1-2 provide the parts outside the CDR3, is GAGVSQSPRYKVAKRGQDVALRCDPISGHVSLFWYQQALGQGPEFLTYFQNEAQLDKSGLPSDRFFAERPEGSVSTLKIQRTQQEDSAVYLCASSLDGGRGYGYTFGSGTRLTVV.